These 8 T cell receptor beta chains were all obtained from the same sample, sequenced in a study of tumor-infiltrating lymphocytes in primary liver carcinoma. It was from about 19-30 mg of unsorted bulk tissue that RNA and DNA were co-extracted. The researchers produced TCR beta cDNA from 400 to 650 ng total RNA with a constant-region primer. Slightly modified ARM-PCR, run as three nested multiplex PCR rounds, produced the TCR beta libraries. TRBV1-TRBV30 forward primers and a C-beta reverse primer were used in the first two PCR rounds, which each ran for around 11 cycles. In TCRdb, the multiplex PCR reads were re-called with MiXCR into one record per CDR3 protein. The table shows around 21,000 distinct CDR3 sequences, with approximately 79% occurring only once. Sequenced: liver tumor tissue from sampling region 1. Subset defined: tumor region T1, superior pole. Receptor source: a man in his forties with primary liver carcinoma and hepatitis B virus infection.

Comment on this clonotype: The junction differs from germline at one of its ends, possibly a read error. The CDR3 loop reads CASSLELIAGMNEQFF. Here the CDR3 DNA reads TGTGCGAGCAGCTTAGAGCTCATAGCGGGTATGAATGAGCAGTTCTTC. This rearrangement joins TRBV11-2 to TRBJ2-1, with 7 positions matching TRBD2. The germline V gene encodes CDR1 SGHAT and CDR2 FQNNGV. CDR3 length: 16 amino acids.

In regard to this clonotype: The junction differs from germline at one of its ends, possibly a read error. The rearrangement joins TRBV5-5 to TRBJ2-2; possible D gene TRBD2, 5 bases. CDR1 and CDR2 (germline): SGHKS, YYEKEE (reference sequence). The CDR3 is 14 amino acids. CDR3 DNA: TGTGCCGGCAGCTTGGAGGCGGGTGCCGAGGAGCTGTTTTTT. It translates to CAGSLEAGAEELFF.

This clonotype was seen repeatedly, ten times or more. The V call is TRBV4-1, the J call TRBJ2-7; 8 bases agree with TRBD2. CDR1 and CDR2 from the germline V gene are MGHRA and YSYEKL. The junction had 6 bases not matched to a gene; V was cut back by 0 bases and J by 5 bases. The CDR3 runs 15 residues. The CDR3 region has the DNA TGCGCCAGCAGCCAAGATGGCGGGGGGCGCGACGAGCAGTACTTC. Translated: CASSQDGGGRDEQYF.

Turning to this clonotype: This clone may be a read error of a much larger clone one base away. The rearrangement uses TRBV6-2 or TRBV6-3 and TRBJ2-1; D remains ambiguous. The CDR3 runs to 12 residues. Germline V lookup: CDR1 MNHEY, CDR2 SVGEGT. The germline V and J ends were trimmed by 7 bases and 12 bases, with 16 bases remaining between them. CDR3 region: CASKEYGHGQFF. CDR3 DNA: TGTGCCAGCAAGGAATACGGCCATGGGCAGTTCTTC.

Concerning this clonotype itself: Likely a read error: the CDR3 ends without its conserved phenylalanine or tryptophan. The rearrangement joins TRBV28 to TRBJ2-3; tentative D call: TRBD2 (5 bases). The CDR3 contains 15 residues. CDR1 and CDR2 (germline): MDHEN, SYDVKM. CDR3 coding DNA: TGTACCAGCACCCAGCGGCGTTGGAAGACAGATACGCAGTATTCT. This encodes CTSTQRRWKTDTQYS.

The sample holds many counts of this clonotype. The chain is built from TRBV28 and TRBJ2-5, with 10 bases fitting TRBD2. Germline V gene lookup returns CDR1 MDHEN and CDR2 SYDVKM. The CDR3 has 15 residues. The trim removed 4 bases at V and 4 bases at J, leaving 6 bases unmatched. The CDR3 reads CASSSGTSDRETQYF. CDR3 DNA sequence: TGTGCCAGCAGTTCGGGGACTAGCGATCGAGAGACCCAGTACTTC.

As concerns this clonotype: The junction does not match germline at one end; this may be a read error. The chain combines TRBV11-2 with TRBJ1-2; TRBD1 is a possible D gene (5 bases). This CDR3 is 13 amino acids long. Germline lookup yields CDR1 SGHAT and CDR2 FQNNGV. The CDR3 protein is CASSLKGNYGYIF. CDR3 bases: TGTGCCAGCAGCTTAAAGGGGAACTATGGCTACATCTTC. Full variable domain (rest looked up from reference TRBV11-2 and TRBJ1-2): EAGVAQSPRYKIIEKRQSVAFWCNPISGHATLYWYQQILGQGPKLLIQFQNNGVVDDSQLPKDRFSAERLKGVDSTLKIQPAKLEDSAVYLCASSLKGNYGYIFGSGTRLTVV.

The chain links TRBV11-2 to TRBJ2-3; possibly TRBD2 for D (6 bases). Germline V gene data show CDR1 as SGHAT and CDR2 as FQNNGV. The CDR3 is made up of 16 amino acids. CDR3 sequence reads: CTGSRQHINPTDTQYF. CDR3 coding DNA: TGTACCGGGAGCCGACAACACATCAACCCCACAGATACGCAGTATTTT.